This T cell receptor beta chain stems from a study of neurological immune-mediated disorders. This CDR3 is 15 amino acids long. Germline-derived CDR1 and CDR2 are SGHAT and FQNNGV. The V and J ends lost 5 bases and 8 bases, in that order; junction bases with no gene match: 11. Each CDR3 protein is one row after TCRdb ran MiXCR on the 5' RACE reads. The data show fewer than 30,000 distinct CDR3 sequences, roughly 6.3% seen once. In its sample, this clonotype ranks as medium-sized. This TCR was sampled from a woman in her thirties or forties in good health. Sequenced material: PBMCs. J is TRBJ1-3 and V is TRBV11-2; 8 bases are a match to TRBD1. The CDR3 DNA is TGTGCCAGCAGCCTAATGGGGACAGGAGGAGACACCATATATTTT. This encodes CASSLMGTGGDTIYF.